This passage covers 18 T cell receptor beta chains from one sample sequenced in a study of shared clonotypes between healthy human individuals. Clones were sequenced by immunoSEQ multiplex PCR, and TCRdb holds only the in-frame ones, with some missing. The sample yields 300,000 to 350,000 clones, around four fifths seen once. Sequenced sample: memory CD4+ T cells sorted from blood. Subset here: CD45RA-negative fraction. The source of these receptors is a young man in good health.

The chain employs TRBV7-2 and TRBJ2-5; D is uncertain. The V and J ends lost 1 base and 3 bases respectively, with 12 bases between them. CDR1 SGHTA and CDR2 FQGNSA come from the germline V gene. The CDR3 is 15 residues long. The CDR3 nucleotides read TGTGCCAGCAGCTTAGTCTGGAGCAACGAAGAGACCCAGTACTTC. Amino acid sequence: CASSLVWSNEETQYF.

The J gene is TRBJ2-1, the V gene TRBV5-4; D gene unclear. The germline CDR1 and CDR2 sequences are SGHNT and YYREEE (reference sequence). V lost 0 bases and J lost 5, with 15 bases in between. The CDR3 length is 16 residues. The CDR3 sequence: CASSLGGSHSHNEQFF. DNA of the CDR3: TGTGCCAGCAGCTTGGGGGGTAGTCATTCCCACAATGAGCAGTTCTTC.

This chain uses TRBV4-1 with TRBJ2-3; 8 bases align to TRBD2. The CDR3 is 17 residues long. With V trimmed by 7 bases and J by 3 bases, 15 bases remained unmatched. Germline V gene data show CDR1 as MGHRA and CDR2 as YSYEKL. DNA for the CDR3: TGCGCCAGCACCCCGGTCCCCGGGAGGGGGGCGACAGATACGCAGTATTTT. Protein: CASTPVPGRGATDTQYF.

This clone was observed once. V is TRBV28 and J is TRBJ1-4; D may be TRBD1 (5 bases). CDR1 is MDHEN, CDR2 SYDVKM, per germline. This CDR3 spans 12 amino acids. Trimming pared 7 bases from V and 8 bases from J, leaving 11 bases between. The CDR3 reads CASNGGREKLFF. The CDR3 bases are TGTGCCAGCAATGGGGGGAGGGAAAAACTGTTTTTT.

The table lists this clone with a few counts. An end of the junction differs from the germline gene, which may be a read error. V and J are TRBV7-7 and TRBJ1-1; weak D call: TRBD1 (5 bases). The CDR3 has 11 amino acids. The germline V gene has CDR1 SSHAT and CDR2 FNYEAQ (reference sequence). CDR3: CASSRRGEAFF. CDR3 DNA sequence: TGTGCTAGCAGCAGACGGGGCGAAGCTTTCTTT.

The chain uses TRBV7-9 and TRBJ1-6; maybe TRBD1 (5 bases). Germline loops: CDR1 SEHNR, CDR2 FQNEAQ (reference sequence). V lost 4 bases and J 6 bases, leaving 10 bases between the germline ends. This CDR3 is built from 14 residues. This chain's CDR3 is CASSSYDSNSPLHF. The CDR3 nucleotides are TGTGCCAGCAGCTCGTATGACAGTAATTCACCCCTCCACTTT. Based on the CDR3 plus reference TRBV7-9 and TRBJ1-6, the full variable domain is DTGVSQNPRHKITKRGQNVTFRCDPISEHNRLYWYRQTLGQGPEFLTYFQNEAQLEKSRLLSDRFSAERPKGSFSTLEIQRTEQGDSAMYLCASSSYDSNSPLHFGNGTRLTVT.

The chain combines TRBV5-6 with TRBJ1-3, with 7 bases that match TRBD1. CDR1 SGHDT and CDR2 YYEEEE come from the germline V gene. The CDR3 contains 14 residues. The junction had 5 bases not matched to a gene; V was cut back by 2 bases and J by 6 bases. CDR3 protein: CASSFRQGENTIYF. In DNA form, the CDR3 reads TGTGCCAGCAGCTTTCGACAGGGCGAAAACACCATATATTTT. The full variable domain, completed using reference TRBV5-6 and TRBJ1-3, is DAGVTQSPTHLIKTRGQQVTLRCSPKSGHDTVSWYQQALGQGPQFIFQYYEEEERQRGNFPDRFSGHQFPNYSSELNVNALLLGDSALYLCASSFRQGENTIYFGEGSWLTVV.

The genes are TRBV7-9 and TRBJ2-3, with D perhaps matching TRBD2 (5 bases). The germline V and J ends were trimmed by 5 bases and 3 bases, with 15 bases remaining between them. Germline CDR1 SEHNR, CDR2 FQNEAQ (reference sequence). CDR3 length equals 15 residues. CDR3 nucleotide sequence: TGTGCCAGCAGCCCCACGGGGTTAGGAACAGATACGCAGTATTTT. This encodes CASSPTGLGTDTQYF.

The CDR3 DNA is TGTGCCAGCAGGCGCCCTTGGGGGACAGGGCGGGAGACCCAGTACTTC. Protein: CASRRPWGTGRETQYF. This chain joins TRBV7-6 and TRBJ2-5, with 9 bases aligning to TRBD1. In germline, CDR1 is SGHVS, CDR2 FNYEAQ. V trimming: 6 bases; J trimming: 5 bases; junction bases outside the gene matches: 13. The CDR3 runs 16 residues.

This clone came up once. This chain connects TRBV28 to TRBJ2-7, with 9 bases aligning to TRBD1. V gave up 5 bases and J gave up 7 bases; unmatched junction bases: 6. The germline gives CDR1 MDHEN, CDR2 SYDVKM. The CDR3 is 13 residues long. Written as DNA, the CDR3 is TGTGCCAGCAGTATACAGGGGGCGGGGGAGCAGTACTTC. It codes for CASSIQGAGEQYF.

V usage is TRBV7-9 and J usage is TRBJ1-1; 8 nucleotides line up with TRBD1. The V gene's germline CDR1 is SEHNR and CDR2 FQNEAQ (reference sequence). The V and J ends lost 2 bases and 4 bases, in that order; junction bases with no gene match: 9. This CDR3 region has 16 residues. CDR3 in amino acids: CASSLRRTGRGTEAFF. The CDR3, as DNA: TGTGCCAGCAGCTTACGCAGGACAGGGAGGGGCACTGAAGCTTTCTTT. The whole variable domain, filled in from reference TRBV7-9 and TRBJ1-1, reads DTGVSQNPRHKITKRGQNVTFRCDPISEHNRLYWYRQTLGQGPEFLTYFQNEAQLEKSRLLSDRFSAERPKGSFSTLEIQRTEQGDSAMYLCASSLRRTGRGTEAFFGQGTRLTVV.

This chain uses TRBV11-3 with TRBJ2-3; D unresolved. V was clipped by 1 base and J by 5 bases, with 4 bases between them. This CDR3 region has 12 residues. Per germline, CDR1 SGHNT and CDR2 YENEEA. CDR3 amino acids: CASSLAGDTQYF. In nucleotides, the CDR3 is TGTGCCAGCAGCTTAGCGGGAGATACGCAGTATTTT.

This rearrangement joins TRBV11-2 to TRBJ1-1; the D is unclear. CDR1 is SGHAT, CDR2 FQNNGV, per germline. The CDR3 length is 13 residues. V lost 5 bases and J 6 bases, leaving 13 bases between the germline ends. The DNA of the CDR3 is TGTGCCAGCAGCCGGACCGGTTTACCTGAAGCTTTCTTT. It encodes CASSRTGLPEAFF.

This clone appeared once. This sequence joins TRBV29-1 and TRBJ2-3, with TRBD2 matching 9 bases. Trimming removed 3 bases from V and 1 base from J; junction bases left unmatched: 2. The CDR3 has 14 residues. The germline CDR1 and CDR2 sequences are SQVTM and ANQGSEA. The CDR3 spells CSVERTSGTDTQYF. CDR3 bases: TGCAGCGTTGAGAGGACTAGCGGCACAGATACGCAGTATTTT.

The chain is built from TRBV5-4 and TRBJ1-1; tentatively, D is TRBD1 (6 bases). This CDR3 has 13 amino acids. CDR1 is SGHNT and CDR2 is YYREEE in the germline V gene (reference sequence). Trimming took 0 bases from V and 7 from J, leaving 10 bases between them. The CDR3 sequence: CASSLEQGNEAFF. Written as DNA, the CDR3 is TGTGCCAGCAGCTTGGAACAGGGCAATGAAGCTTTCTTT.

This chain connects TRBV7-2 to TRBJ2-7, with 7 bases aligning to TRBD1. This CDR3 has 15 amino acids. Trimming took 2 bases from V and 0 from J; bases not matched to a gene: 4. Germline CDR1 and CDR2: SGHTA and FQGNSA. CDR3: CASSLTGQPSYEQYF. The CDR3 nucleotides read TGTGCCAGCAGCTTAACGGGACAGCCCTCCTACGAGCAGTACTTC.

This clone was counted between two and nine times. This chain uses TRBV7-2 with TRBJ2-7, with a tentative D call TRBD2 (6 bases). This CDR3 is built from 12 residues. Between the trimmed V and J ends, which lost 11 bases and 2 bases, there was a span of 13 bases. Germline values: CDR1 SGHTA, CDR2 FQGNSA. The CDR3 region is CAARRGPYEQYF. The CDR3 DNA reads TGTGCCGCGAGGCGGGGACCCTACGAGCAGTACTTC.

The V gene is TRBV27, the J gene TRBJ2-5, with unresolved D. From germline, CDR1 is MNHEY and CDR2 SMNVEV (reference sequence). The CDR3 is made up of 13 amino acids. Trimming left V 2 bases short and J 7 bases short, with 11 bases between. In DNA form, the CDR3 reads TGTGCCAGCAGTTTAGGAAGGGCTTTGACCCAGTACTTC. It is translated as CASSLGRALTQYF.